This T cell receptor (beta chain) originates from a study of beta chain features in type 1 diabetes. Findings of the study overall: TCRB rearrangement may or may not be influenced by HLA type; here this remained unresolved.

CDR1 SGHTA and CDR2 FQGNSA come from the germline V gene. CDR3 size: 15 residues. Trimming removed 0 bases at V and 1 base at J, with 8 bases between. Sort purity for all populations was recorded as exceeding 98%. A note on this clone: Its antigen is currently unknown.

Isolated RNA was reverse transcribed in full, so expressed TCRB transcripts were sequenced. The table came from immunoSEQ multiplex PCR; TCRdb's copy has only in-frame clones and leaves some out. The sample has about 260,000 clones, roughly two thirds seen once. This sequence was found in a man aged 30-40 years in good health. This rearrangement joins TRBV7-2 to TRBJ2-3; D might be TRBD2 (6 bases). Sequencing was performed on naive CD4+ T cells from blood. The CDR3 DNA is TGTGCCAGCAGCTTAGCCTTAGCGGGCACAGATACGCAGTATTTT. Protein: CASSLALAGTDTQYF.